Shown below are 9 T cell receptor delta chains from a single sample sequenced in a study of human gamma delta and Vdelta1 T cells. TCRdb re-identified clones in the PCR reads via CATT. This table holds over 5,500 delta-chain clones, more than 9% found once. The sample taken for sequencing was naive CD27+ Vdelta1 gamma-delta T cells from blood. Every receptor here comes from a human donor in good health.

In this sample, this clone turned up a few times. V gene TRDV1 combines with J gene TRDJ1; TRDD3 might be the D (6 bases). Trimming shortened V by 1 base and J by 0 bases, and 30 bases separated the two germline ends. This CDR3 contains 22 residues. CDR1 is TSWWSYY, CDR2 QGS, per germline. The CDR3 protein is CALGERDGLLYRTGPYTDKLIF. CDR3 sequence (DNA): TGTGCTCTTGGGGAACGAGACGGGCTTCTCTACCGGACTGGGCCGTACACCGATAAACTCATCTTT.

This clone has a handful of counts. The protein held in TCRdb is that of a much larger clone and does not match this DNA's translation at residue 5, likely because of a read error; the protein shown is translated from the DNA. The chain carries TRDV1 and TRDJ1; 10 bases line up with TRDD3. This CDR3 spans 17 amino acids. V dropped 4 bases and J dropped 7; count of bases not matched to a gene: 15. Germline CDR1 reads TSWWSYY; CDR2 reads QGS. CDR3 protein: CALGGLVHHGGYSKLIF. DNA of the CDR3: TGTGCTCTTGGGGGACTGGTCCACCATGGGGGATACAGTAAACTCATCTTT.

The chain has TRDV1 and TRDJ1; 11 nucleotides line up with TRDD3. This CDR3 is built from 24 residues. Germline lookup yields CDR1 TSWWSYY and CDR2 QGS. V lost 1 base and J lost 2; bases outside the gene matches: 27. CDR3 sequence: CALGEHPLFRLGDTRMAWTDKLIF. CDR3 nucleotides: TGTGCTCTTGGGGAACACCCCCTATTTAGGCTGGGGGATACAAGGATGGCGTGGACCGATAAACTCATCTTT.

This clone appeared a few times. This likely reflects a read error, since a far larger clone is one base away. The sample holds other DNA sequences that translate to the same CDR3. The chain carries TRDV1 and TRDJ1; the D gene could be TRDD2 or TRDD3 (9 bases each). Germline lookup yields CDR1 TSWWSYY and CDR2 QGS. The CDR3 covers 17 residues. The CDR3 DNA follows: TGCGCTCTTGGGAACCCTCCTTCCTACCGGGGGATACAACAACTCATCTTT. Translating it yields CALGNPPSYRGIQQLIF.

By proportion, this clone is medium-sized. The V call is TRDV1, the J call TRDJ1; 11 bases are shared with TRDD3. The CDR3 loop spans 17 amino acids. Trimming at V came to 0 bases and at J to 6 bases, leaving 9 bases not matched to a gene. Germline CDR1 TSWWSYY, CDR2 QGS. CDR3 bases: TGTGCTCTTGGGGAACTTAGGTCTGGGGGATACTGGAATAAACTCATCTTT. This gives the protein CALGELRSGGYWNKLIF.

The chain has TRDV1 and TRDJ1; the D gene is possibly TRDD3 (10 bases). With 5 bases removed from V and 0 bases from J, the gap between germline ends came to 43 bases. Germline loops: CDR1 TSWWSYY, CDR2 QGS. The CDR3 runs 25 residues. The CDR3 DNA reads TGTGCTCTTGGGACCCGCCACCTTCCTACGGTGCGCCGCACTGGGGGATCCGTGTACACCGATAAACTCATCTTT. It yields the protein CALGTRHLPTVRRTGGSVYTDKLIF.

The sample holds many counts of this clone. This may come from a read error, since a much larger clone is one base off. Other DNA sequences from this sample encode an identical CDR3 as well. The rearrangement joins TRDV1 to TRDJ1; 11 bases are shared with TRDD3. The germline CDR1 and CDR2 sequences are TSWWSYY and QGS. J was trimmed by 0 bases and V by 1 base; bases with no gene match: 10. There are 19 residues in the CDR3. CDR3 sequence (DNA): TGTGCTCTTGGGGAACGCACCTCTGGGGGATACAGCTACACCGATAAACTCATCTTT. This codes for CALGERTSGGYSYTDKLIF.

This clone was seen a few times. A much larger clone lies one base from this, so it may be a read error. This rearrangement joins TRDV1 to TRDJ1; possibly TRDD3 for D (6 bases). The CDR3 consists of 22 residues. Germline V gene data show CDR1 as TSWWSYY and CDR2 as QGS. The CDR3 reads CALGERVGSPYTGRRGVGKPIF. As DNA, the CDR3 is TGTGCTCTTGGGGAACGCGTGGGTTCCCCCTATACTGGGAGAAGGGGTGTCGGTAAACCCATCTTT.

This clone is categorized as large. This sequence joins TRDV1 and TRDJ1, with a possible D match to TRDD3 (6 bases). V lost 2 bases to trimming and J lost 7 bases, with 29 bases between them. The CDR3 is made up of 19 amino acids. Germline lookup yields CDR1 TSWWSYY and CDR2 QGS. For the CDR3, the DNA is TGTGCTCTTGGGGAAGACTACTCCACCTACCGGGGGACACGGGTTAAACTCATCTTT. Translated, it gives CALGEDYSTYRGTRVKLIF.